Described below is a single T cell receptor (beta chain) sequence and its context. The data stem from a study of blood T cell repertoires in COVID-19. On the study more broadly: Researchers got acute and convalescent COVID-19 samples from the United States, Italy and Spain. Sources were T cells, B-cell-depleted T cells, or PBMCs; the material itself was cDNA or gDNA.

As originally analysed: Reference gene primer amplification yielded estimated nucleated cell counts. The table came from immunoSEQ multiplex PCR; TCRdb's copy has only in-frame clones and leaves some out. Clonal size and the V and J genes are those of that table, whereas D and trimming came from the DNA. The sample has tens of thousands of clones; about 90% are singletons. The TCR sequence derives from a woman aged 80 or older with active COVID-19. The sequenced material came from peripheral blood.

In DNA, the CDR3 is TGTGCCAGCAGCTTCCAGGGGACGGAACTCCAGCATTTT. Protein: CASSFQGTELQHF. This chain connects TRBV5-4 to TRBJ1-5; perhaps TRBD1 as D (6 bases). The CDR3 is 13 residues long. V lost 2 bases and J 12 bases, leaving 15 bases between the germline ends. Germline V gene sequence: CDR1 SGHNT, CDR2 YYREEE (reference sequence).